These T cell receptor beta chains were read from a single sample in a study of cytomegalovirus exposure and HLA in healthy donors. Sequenced by immunoSEQ multiplex PCR; TCRdb stores in-frame clones only, minus some. The sample lists tens of thousands of clones, nearly 95% occurring once. Sequenced input: PBMCs. These receptors all stem from a woman younger than 30 in good health and CMV-seronegative. Each CDR3 is given with its conserved first and last residue. The D gene is left open where the match is weak. Rows may omit the clone size; those that give it use once, few, many or a size class.

>TRBD2|NA|TRBV7-9|TRBJ2-3
CASSLAGAGEGADTQYF
TGTGCCAGCAGCTTAGCTGGAGCGGGAGAAGGGGCAGATACGCAGTATTTT
>NA|NA|TRBV18|TRBJ2-2
CASSPLGHLNTGELFF
TGTGCCAGCTCACCACTGGGACACCTCAACACCGGGGAGCTGTTTTTT
>TRBD2|once|TRBV27|TRBJ2-7
CASSTLASGSPYEQYF
TGTGCCAGCAGTACCCTAGCTAGCGGGAGCCCCTACGAGCAGTACTTC
>TRBD1|NA|TRBV4-3|TRBJ1-2
CASSQAGQGNYGYTF
TGCGCCAGCAGCCAGGCAGGACAGGGTAACTATGGCTACACCTTC
>NA|NA|TRBV2|TRBJ1-1
CASSSNRVSTEAFF
TGTGCCAGCAGTTCTAACAGGGTATCCACTGAAGCTTTCTTT
>NA|NA|TRBV29-1|TRBJ2-7
CSVRDTLEEFYEQYF
TGCAGCGTCCGGGACACTCTGGAGGAGTTCTACGAGCAGTACTTC
>NA|NA|TRBV6-1|TRBJ1-4
CASSERGGWEKLFF
TGTGCCAGCAGTGAACGGGGGGGCTGGGAAAAACTGTTTTTT
>TRBD1|NA|TRBV7-9|TRBJ2-5
CASSSTGGGQETQYF
TGTGCCAGCAGCTCGACAGGGGGCGGACAAGAGACCCAGTACTTC
>TRBD1|NA|TRBV19|TRBJ1-1
CASSGLQGATNTEAFF
TGTGCCAGTAGTGGTTTGCAGGGGGCGACGAACACTGAAGCTTTCTTT
>NA|NA|TRBV9|TRBJ2-5
CASSSQTLTGETQYF
TGTGCCAGCAGCTCACAAACTCTCACGGGAGAGACCCAGTACTTC
>TRBD2|NA|TRBV9|TRBJ2-1
CASSVGVAGGPWEQFF
TGTGCCAGCAGCGTAGGGGTAGCGGGGGGGCCATGGGAGCAGTTCTTC
>NA|NA|TRBV4-1|TRBJ1-3
CASSLDRSSGNTIYF
TGCGCCAGCAGCCTGGACAGAAGCTCTGGAAACACCATATATTTT
>TRBD1|NA|TRBV7-9|TRBJ2-1
CASSVRPGQGAGEQFF
TGTGCCAGCAGCGTCCGACCGGGACAGGGGGCCGGTGAGCAGTTCTTC
>TRBD1|NA|TRBV9|TRBJ2-5
CASSAYGTVQETQYF
TGTGCCAGCAGCGCATACGGGACAGTCCAAGAGACCCAGTACTTC
>NA|once|TRBV2|TRBJ1-2
CASSDGAGKGYTF
TGTGCCAGCAGTGATGGGGCAGGGAAGGGCTACACCTTC
>NA|NA|TRBV19|TRBJ2-7
CASSPRQSYEQYF
TGTGCCAGTAGTCCCCGACAGTCCTACGAGCAGTACTTC
>NA|NA|TRBV27|TRBJ1-5
CASSTGWDQPQHF
TGTGCCAGCAGTACAGGGTGGGACCAGCCCCAGCATTTT
>NA|NA|TRBV9|TRBJ1-1
CASSVEGGTEAFF
TGTGCCAGCAGCGTAGAAGGGGGCACTGAAGCTTTCTTT
>NA|NA|TRBV2|TRBJ2-1
CASTSSYNEQFF
TGTGCCAGCACCAGCTCCTACAATGAGCAGTTCTTC
>TRBD1|NA|TRBV29-1|TRBJ1-4
CSVGSRTGGGEKLFF
TGCAGCGTTGGGTCCCGTACAGGGGGCGGCGAAAAACTGTTTTTT
>TRBD1|NA|TRBV6-1|TRBJ1-2
CASSEGQGAYGYTF
TGTGCCAGCAGTGAGGGACAGGGGGCCTATGGCTACACCTTC
>TRBD1|NA|TRBV5-1|TRBJ2-3
CASSWTGGLRTDTQYF
TGCGCCAGCAGCTGGACAGGGGGCCTTCGCACAGATACGCAGTATTTT
>NA|NA|TRBV15|TRBJ2-7
CATSRAPGAYEQYF
TGTGCCACCAGCAGAGCTCCAGGGGCCTACGAGCAGTACTTC
>TRBD1|few|TRBV19|TRBJ2-7
CASSNTGTGSGEQYF
TGTGCCAGTAGTAACACCGGGACAGGGTCTGGAGAGCAGTACTTC
>TRBD2|NA|TRBV11-2|TRBJ2-5
CASSARGGGRIGQVETQYF
TGTGCCAGCAGCGCCCGGGGGGGCGGGAGAATTGGTCAAGTAGAGACCCAGTACTTC
>NA|NA|TRBV10-3|TRBJ1-5
CATWDNGQPQHF
TGTGCCACCTGGGACAATGGGCAGCCCCAGCATTTT
>TRBD2|NA|TRBV6-5|TRBJ2-7
CASSYSGGGGQYF
TGTGCCAGCAGTTACTCGGGCGGGGGGGGGCAGTACTTC
>TRBD2|NA|TRBV28|TRBJ2-1
CASSSGTSGGGEQFF
TGTGCCAGCAGTTCTGGGACTAGCGGGGGGGGTGAGCAGTTCTTC